The source of this TCR beta chain is a study of T cells expressing NK-cell markers. This CDR3 is built from 13 residues. Germline loops: CDR1 SQVTM, CDR2 ANQGSEA. TCRdb reprocessed the 5' RACE reads, with one entry per CDR3 protein and no DNA. This sample contains about 260,000 distinct CDR3 sequences. This chain uses TRBV29-1 with TRBJ2-7; TCRdb outputs TRBD1, but without DNA this stays unchecked. This TCR came from a woman aged 18 to 75 in good health. The specimen sequenced was blood T cells: a sorted CD56 or NKG2C T cell subset, CD4+ or CD8+ T cells, or bulk PBMC T cells (not recorded which). CDR3: CSVVRGAVYEQYF.